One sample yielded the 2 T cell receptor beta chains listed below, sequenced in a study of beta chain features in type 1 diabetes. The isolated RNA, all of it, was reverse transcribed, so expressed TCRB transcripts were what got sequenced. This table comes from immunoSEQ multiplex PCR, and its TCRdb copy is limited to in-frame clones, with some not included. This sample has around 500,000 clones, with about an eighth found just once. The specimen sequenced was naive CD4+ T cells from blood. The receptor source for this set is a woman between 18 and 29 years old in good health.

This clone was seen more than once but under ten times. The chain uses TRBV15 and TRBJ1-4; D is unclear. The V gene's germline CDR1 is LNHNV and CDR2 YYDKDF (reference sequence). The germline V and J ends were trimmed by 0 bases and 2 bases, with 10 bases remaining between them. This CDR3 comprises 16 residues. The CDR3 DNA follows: TGTGCCACCAGCAGAGATTTGCACGCCACTAATGAAAAACTGTTTTTT. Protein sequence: CATSRDLHATNEKLFF.

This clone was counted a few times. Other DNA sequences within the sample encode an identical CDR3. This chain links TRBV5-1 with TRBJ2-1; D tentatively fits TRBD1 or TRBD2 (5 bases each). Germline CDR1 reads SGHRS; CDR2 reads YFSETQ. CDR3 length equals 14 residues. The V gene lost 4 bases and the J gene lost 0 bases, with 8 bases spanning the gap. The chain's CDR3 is CASSPGSSYNEQFF. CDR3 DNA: TGCGCCAGCAGCCCAGGGAGCTCCTACAATGAGCAGTTCTTC.